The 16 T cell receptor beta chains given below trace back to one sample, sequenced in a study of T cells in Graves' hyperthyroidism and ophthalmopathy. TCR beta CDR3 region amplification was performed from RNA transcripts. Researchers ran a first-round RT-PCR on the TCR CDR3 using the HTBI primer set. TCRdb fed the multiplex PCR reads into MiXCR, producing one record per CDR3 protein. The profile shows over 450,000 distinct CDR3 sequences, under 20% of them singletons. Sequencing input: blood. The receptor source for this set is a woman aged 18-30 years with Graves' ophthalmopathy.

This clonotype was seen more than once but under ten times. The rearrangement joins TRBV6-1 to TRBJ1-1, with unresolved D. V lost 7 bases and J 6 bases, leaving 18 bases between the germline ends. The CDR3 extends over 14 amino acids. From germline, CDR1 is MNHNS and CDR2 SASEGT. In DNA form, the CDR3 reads TGTGCCAGCACCTCGACCCGTGAGTGGGCTGAAGCTTTCTTT. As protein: CASTSTREWAEAFF.

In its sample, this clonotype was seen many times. CDR3 DNA: TGTGCCAGCAGCCAAGAGGAGAGCTCCTACGAGCAGTACTTC. It is translated as CASSQEESSYEQYF. The V gene is TRBV3-1, the J gene TRBJ2-7; D call uncertain. There are 14 residues in the CDR3. Germline values: CDR1 LGHDT, CDR2 YNNKEL (reference sequence). The V gene lost 0 bases and the J gene lost 0 bases, with 6 bases spanning the gap.

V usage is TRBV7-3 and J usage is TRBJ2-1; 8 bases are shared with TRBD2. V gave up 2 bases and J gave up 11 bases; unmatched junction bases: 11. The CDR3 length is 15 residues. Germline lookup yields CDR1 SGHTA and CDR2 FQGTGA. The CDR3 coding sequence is TGTGCCAGCAGCTTAGGGCTAGGACTAGCTCAGAAGCAGTTCTTC. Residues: CASSLGLGLAQKQFF.

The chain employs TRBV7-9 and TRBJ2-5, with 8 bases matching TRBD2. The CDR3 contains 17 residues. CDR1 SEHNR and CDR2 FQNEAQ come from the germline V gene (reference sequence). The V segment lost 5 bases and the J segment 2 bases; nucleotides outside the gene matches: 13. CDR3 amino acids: CASSPIRSGGLQETQYF. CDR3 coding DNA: TGTGCCAGCAGCCCCATCAGGAGCGGGGGTTTACAAGAGACCCAGTACTTC.

The chain's CDR3 is CASSLGRGTDEQYF. The CDR3 nucleotides are TGTGCCAGCAGTTTAGGGCGGGGGACAGACGAGCAGTACTTC. The J gene is TRBJ2-7, the V gene TRBV12-3 or TRBV12-4; D tentatively fits TRBD1 or TRBD2 (7 bases each). CDR3 length: 14 amino acids. Trimming cost V 1 base and J 5 bases, with 12 bases left between them.

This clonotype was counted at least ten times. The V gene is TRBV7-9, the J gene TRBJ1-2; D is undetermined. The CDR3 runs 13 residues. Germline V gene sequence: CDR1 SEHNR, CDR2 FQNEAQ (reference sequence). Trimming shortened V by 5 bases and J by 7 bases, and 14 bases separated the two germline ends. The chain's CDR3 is CASSKTPDGGYTF. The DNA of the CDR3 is TGTGCCAGCAGCAAGACCCCGGACGGTGGCTACACCTTC.

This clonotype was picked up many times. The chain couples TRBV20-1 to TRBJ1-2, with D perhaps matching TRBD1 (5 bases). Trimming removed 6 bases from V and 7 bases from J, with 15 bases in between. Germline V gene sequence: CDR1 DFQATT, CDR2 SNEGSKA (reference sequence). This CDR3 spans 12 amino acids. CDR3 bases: TGCAGTGCAACCCGCGGGGGTAGTGGCTACACCTTC. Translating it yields CSATRGGSGYTF.

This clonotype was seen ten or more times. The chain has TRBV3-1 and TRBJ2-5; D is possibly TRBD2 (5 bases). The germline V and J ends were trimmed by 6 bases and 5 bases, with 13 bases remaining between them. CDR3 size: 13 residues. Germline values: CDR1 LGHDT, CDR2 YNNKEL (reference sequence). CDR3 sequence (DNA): TGTGCCAGCAGTCAGAACCAGCGGGAGACCCAGTACTTC. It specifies CASSQNQRETQYF.

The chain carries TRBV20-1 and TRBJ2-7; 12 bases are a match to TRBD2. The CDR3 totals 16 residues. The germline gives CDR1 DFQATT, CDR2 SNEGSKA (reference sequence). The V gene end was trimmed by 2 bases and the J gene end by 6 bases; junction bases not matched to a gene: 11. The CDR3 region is CSARPQPLAGGREQYF. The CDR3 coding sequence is TGCAGTGCTAGACCTCAACCACTAGCGGGGGGCCGCGAGCAGTACTTC.

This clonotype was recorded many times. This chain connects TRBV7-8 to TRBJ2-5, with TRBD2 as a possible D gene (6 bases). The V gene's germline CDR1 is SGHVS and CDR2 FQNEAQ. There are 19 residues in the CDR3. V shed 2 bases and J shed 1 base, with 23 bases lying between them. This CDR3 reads CASSLNLDVEGPIQETQYF. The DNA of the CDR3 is TGTGCCAGCAGCTTAAATCTAGATGTGGAGGGTCCGATCCAAGAGACCCAGTACTTC.

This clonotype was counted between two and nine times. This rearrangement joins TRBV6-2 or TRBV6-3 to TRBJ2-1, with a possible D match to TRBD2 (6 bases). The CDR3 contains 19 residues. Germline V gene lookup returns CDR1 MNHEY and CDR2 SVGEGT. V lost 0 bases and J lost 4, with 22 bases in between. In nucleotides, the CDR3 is TGTGCCAGCAGTTACTCTACGTCCCGACTTCGACTAGGTTACAATGAGCAGTTCTTC. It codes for CASSYSTSRLRLGYNEQFF.

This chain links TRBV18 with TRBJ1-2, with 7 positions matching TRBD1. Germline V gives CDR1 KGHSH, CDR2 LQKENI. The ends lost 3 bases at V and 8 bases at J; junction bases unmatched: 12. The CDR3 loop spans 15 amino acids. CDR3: CASSPPLRGQYGYTF. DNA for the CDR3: TGTGCCAGCTCACCCCCGTTAAGGGGGCAATACGGCTACACCTTC.

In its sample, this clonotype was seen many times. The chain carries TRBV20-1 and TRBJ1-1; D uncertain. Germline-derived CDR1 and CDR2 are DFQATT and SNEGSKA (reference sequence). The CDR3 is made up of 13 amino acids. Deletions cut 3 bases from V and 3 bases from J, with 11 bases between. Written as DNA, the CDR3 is TGCAGTGCTAGTTGGACCTCCGACACTGAAGCTTTCTTT. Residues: CSASWTSDTEAFF.

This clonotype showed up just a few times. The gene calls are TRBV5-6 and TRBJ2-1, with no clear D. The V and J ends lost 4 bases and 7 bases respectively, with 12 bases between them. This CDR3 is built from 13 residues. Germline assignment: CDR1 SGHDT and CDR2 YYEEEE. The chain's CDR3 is CASSPTNSNEQFF. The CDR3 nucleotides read TGTGCCAGCAGCCCGACAAATTCTAATGAGCAGTTCTTC.

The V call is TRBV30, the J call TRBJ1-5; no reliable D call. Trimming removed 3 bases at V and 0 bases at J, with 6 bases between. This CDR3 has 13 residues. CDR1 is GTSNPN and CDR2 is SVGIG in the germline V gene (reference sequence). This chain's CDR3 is CAWRADSNQPQHF. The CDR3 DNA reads TGTGCCTGGAGAGCCGATAGCAATCAGCCCCAGCATTTT.

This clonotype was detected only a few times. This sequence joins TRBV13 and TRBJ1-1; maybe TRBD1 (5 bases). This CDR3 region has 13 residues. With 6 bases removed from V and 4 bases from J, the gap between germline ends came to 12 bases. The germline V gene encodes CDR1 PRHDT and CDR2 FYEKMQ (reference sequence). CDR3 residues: CASRKQATTEAFF. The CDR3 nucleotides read TGTGCCAGCAGGAAACAGGCTACCACTGAAGCTTTCTTT.